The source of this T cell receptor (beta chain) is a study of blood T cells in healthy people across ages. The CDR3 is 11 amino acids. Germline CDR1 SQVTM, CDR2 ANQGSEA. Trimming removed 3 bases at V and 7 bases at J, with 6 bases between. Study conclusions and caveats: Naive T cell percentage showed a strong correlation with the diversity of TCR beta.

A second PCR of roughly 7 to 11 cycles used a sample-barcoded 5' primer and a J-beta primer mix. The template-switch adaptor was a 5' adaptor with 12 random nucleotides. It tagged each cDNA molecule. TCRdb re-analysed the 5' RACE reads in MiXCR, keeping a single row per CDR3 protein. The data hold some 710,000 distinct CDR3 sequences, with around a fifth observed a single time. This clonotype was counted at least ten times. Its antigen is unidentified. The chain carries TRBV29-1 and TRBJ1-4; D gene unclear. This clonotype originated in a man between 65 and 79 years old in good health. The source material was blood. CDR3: CSVEEGEKLFF. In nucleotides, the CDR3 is TGCAGCGTTGAGGAGGGTGAAAAACTGTTTTTT.